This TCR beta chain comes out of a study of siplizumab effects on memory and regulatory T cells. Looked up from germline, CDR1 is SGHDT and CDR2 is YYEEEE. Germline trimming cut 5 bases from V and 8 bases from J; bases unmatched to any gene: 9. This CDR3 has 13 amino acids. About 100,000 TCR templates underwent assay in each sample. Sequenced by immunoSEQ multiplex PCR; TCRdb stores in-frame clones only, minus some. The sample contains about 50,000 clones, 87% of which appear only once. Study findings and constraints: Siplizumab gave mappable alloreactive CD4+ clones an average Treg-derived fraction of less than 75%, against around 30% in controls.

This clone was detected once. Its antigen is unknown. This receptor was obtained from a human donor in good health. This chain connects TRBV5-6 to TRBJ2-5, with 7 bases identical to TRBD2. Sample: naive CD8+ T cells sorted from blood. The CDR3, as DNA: TGTGCCAGCAGACCCGGGACTACGTTAACCCAGTACTTC. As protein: CASRPGTTLTQYF.